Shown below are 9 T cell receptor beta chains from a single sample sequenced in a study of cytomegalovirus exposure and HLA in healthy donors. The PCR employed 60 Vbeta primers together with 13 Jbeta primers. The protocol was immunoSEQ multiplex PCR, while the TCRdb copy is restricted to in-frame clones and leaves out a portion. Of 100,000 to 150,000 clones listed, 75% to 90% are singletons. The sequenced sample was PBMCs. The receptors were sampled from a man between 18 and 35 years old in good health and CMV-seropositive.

CDR3 bases: TGTGCCTGGAGTGGTACAGACGGTTGGAATTCACCCCTCCACTTT. This codes for CAWSGTDGWNSPLHF. The chain links TRBV30 to TRBJ1-6; D gene ambiguous. V was pared by 1 base and J by 7 bases, with 14 bases between. This CDR3 has 15 residues. Germline lookup yields CDR1 GTSNPN and CDR2 SVGIG (reference sequence).

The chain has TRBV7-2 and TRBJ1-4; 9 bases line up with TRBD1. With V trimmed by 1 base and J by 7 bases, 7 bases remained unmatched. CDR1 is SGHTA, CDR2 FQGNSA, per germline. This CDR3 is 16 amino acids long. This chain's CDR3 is CASSLEGTGRSEKLFF. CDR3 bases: TGTGCCAGCAGCTTAGAGGGGACAGGGAGGAGTGAAAAACTGTTTTTT.

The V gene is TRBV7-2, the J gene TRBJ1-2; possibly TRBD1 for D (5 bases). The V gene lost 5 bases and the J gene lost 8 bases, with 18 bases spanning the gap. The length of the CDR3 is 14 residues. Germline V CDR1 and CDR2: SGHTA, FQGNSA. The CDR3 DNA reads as TGTGCCAGCAGCCCTACCGGGCCCCAGGGAGGCTACACCTTC. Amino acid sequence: CASSPTGPQGGYTF. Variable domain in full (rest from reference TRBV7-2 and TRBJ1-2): GAGVSQSPSNKVTEKGKDVELRCDPISGHTALYWYRQSLGQGLEFLIYFQGNSAPDKSGLPSDRFSAERTGGSVSTLTIQRTQQEDSAVYLCASSPTGPQGGYTFGSGTRLTVV.

The CDR3 region is CASSGGGGFNEKLFF. In nucleotides, the CDR3 is TGTGCCAGCAGCGGCGGTGGGGGGTTTAATGAAAAACTGTTTTTT. This chain links TRBV9 with TRBJ1-4; D possibly corresponds to TRBD1 (5 bases). Germline values: CDR1 SGDLS, CDR2 YYNGEE. Trimming shortened V by 3 bases and J by 4 bases, and 13 bases separated the two germline ends. The CDR3 has 15 amino acids.

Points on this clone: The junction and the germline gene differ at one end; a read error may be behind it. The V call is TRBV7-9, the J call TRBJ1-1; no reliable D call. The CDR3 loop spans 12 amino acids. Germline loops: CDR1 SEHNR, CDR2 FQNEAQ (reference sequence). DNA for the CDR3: TGTTCCAGCAGCTCTTCGTACACTGAAGCTTTCTTT. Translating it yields CSSSSSYTEAFF.

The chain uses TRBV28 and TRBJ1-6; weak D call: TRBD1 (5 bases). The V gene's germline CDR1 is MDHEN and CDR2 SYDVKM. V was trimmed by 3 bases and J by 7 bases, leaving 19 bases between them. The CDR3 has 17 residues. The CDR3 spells CASSFILPQGANSPLHF. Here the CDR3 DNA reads TGTGCCAGCAGTTTCATCCTACCGCAGGGTGCCAATTCACCCCTCCACTTT.

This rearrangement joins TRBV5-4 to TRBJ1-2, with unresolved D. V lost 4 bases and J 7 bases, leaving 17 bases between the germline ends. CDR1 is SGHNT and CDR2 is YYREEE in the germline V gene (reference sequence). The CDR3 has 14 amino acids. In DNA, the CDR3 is TGTGCCAGCAGCCCCGTCCCTAGACGAGGTGGCTACACCTTC. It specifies CASSPVPRRGGYTF.

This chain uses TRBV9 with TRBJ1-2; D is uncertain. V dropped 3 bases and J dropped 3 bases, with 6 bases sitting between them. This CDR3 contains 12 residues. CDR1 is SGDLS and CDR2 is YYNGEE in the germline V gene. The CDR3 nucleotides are TGTGCCAGCAGCGGGTTAGACTATGGCTACACCTTC. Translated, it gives CASSGLDYGYTF.

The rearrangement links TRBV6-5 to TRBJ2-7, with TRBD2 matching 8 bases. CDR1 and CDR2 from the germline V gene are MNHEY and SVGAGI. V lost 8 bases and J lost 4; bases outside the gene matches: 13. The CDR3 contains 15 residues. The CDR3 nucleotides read TGTGCCAGCCAAATTAGCGGGGCGTTGAATTACGAGCAGTACTTC. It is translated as CASQISGALNYEQYF.